Detailed here is one T cell receptor beta chain. Its antigen is currently unknown. The read ends 3 residues before the CDR3 terminus; that terminus is restored from the germline J gene. Germline CDR1 and CDR2: MNHNS and SASEGT. The junction had 10 bases not matched to a gene; V was cut back by 0 bases and J by 8 bases. This CDR3 has 17 amino acids. Here immunoSEQ multiplex PCR was the method, and the copy in TCRdb shows in-frame clones only, minus some. This sample's table reports approximately 30,000 clones. The data derive from a study of T cells in women clearing cervical HPV infection. Study summary: Blood came at first lesion visit for cases, post-clearance for controls.

The study's findings and limits: CIN3+ cases had significantly higher TCR repertoire richness than controls, but evenness did not differ. Controls had more TRBV6-7 (roughly 0.16%) than cases (about 0.11%).

This receptor was taken from a woman aged 18 to 75 with a cervical HPV16 infection that either progressed to CIN3+ or cleared (not recorded which). Sequencing used blood buffy coat. This chain connects TRBV6-1 to TRBJ1-4; 9 bases map to TRBD1. Partial CDR3 DNA: TGTGCCAGCAGTGAAGCTCCCGGGACAGGGTTCCGAGAAAAA. Protein sequence: CASSEAPGTGFREK. The whole CDR3 sequence is CASSEAPGTGFREKLFF.